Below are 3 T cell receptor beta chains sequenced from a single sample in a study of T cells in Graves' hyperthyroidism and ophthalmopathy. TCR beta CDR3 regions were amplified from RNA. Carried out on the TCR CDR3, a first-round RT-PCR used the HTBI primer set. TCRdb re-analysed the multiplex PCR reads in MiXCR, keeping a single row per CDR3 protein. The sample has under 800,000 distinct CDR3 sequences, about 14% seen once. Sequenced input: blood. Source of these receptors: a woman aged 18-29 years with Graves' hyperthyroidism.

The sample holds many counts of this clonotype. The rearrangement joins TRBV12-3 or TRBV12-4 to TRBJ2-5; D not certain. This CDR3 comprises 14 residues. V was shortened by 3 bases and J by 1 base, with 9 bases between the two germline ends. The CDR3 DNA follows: TGTGCCAGCAGTTTCCAGGAGCCCCAAGAGACCCAGTACTTC. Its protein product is CASSFQEPQETQYF.

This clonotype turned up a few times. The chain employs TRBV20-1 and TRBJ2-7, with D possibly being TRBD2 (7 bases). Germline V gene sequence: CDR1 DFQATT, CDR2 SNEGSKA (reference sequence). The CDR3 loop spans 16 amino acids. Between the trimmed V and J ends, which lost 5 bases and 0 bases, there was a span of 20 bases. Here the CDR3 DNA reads TGCAGTGCTCGTCCCCTGGGGGCGGGAGACTCCTACGAGCAGTACTTC. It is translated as CSARPLGAGDSYEQYF.

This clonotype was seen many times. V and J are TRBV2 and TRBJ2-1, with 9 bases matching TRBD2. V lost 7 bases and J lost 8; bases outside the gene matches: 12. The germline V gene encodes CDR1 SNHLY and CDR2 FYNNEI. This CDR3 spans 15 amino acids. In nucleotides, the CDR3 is TGTGCCAGCAAGTTGGCTGTGCTAGCGGGATATGAGCAGTTCTTC. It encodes CASKLAVLAGYEQFF.